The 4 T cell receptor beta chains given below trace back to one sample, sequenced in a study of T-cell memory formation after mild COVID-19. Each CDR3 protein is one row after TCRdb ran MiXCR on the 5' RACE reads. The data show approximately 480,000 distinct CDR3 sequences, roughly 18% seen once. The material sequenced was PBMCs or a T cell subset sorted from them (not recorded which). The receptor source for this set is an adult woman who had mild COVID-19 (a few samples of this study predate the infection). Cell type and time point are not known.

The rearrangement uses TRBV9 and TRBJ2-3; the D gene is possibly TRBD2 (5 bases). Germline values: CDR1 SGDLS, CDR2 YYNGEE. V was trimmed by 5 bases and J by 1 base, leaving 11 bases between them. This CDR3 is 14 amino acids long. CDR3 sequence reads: CASSYDGGTDTQYF. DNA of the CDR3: TGTGCCAGCAGTTACGACGGGGGCACAGATACGCAGTATTTT.

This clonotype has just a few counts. The CDR3 here is CASRIQSNTDTQYF. CDR3 nucleotide sequence: TGTGCCAGCAGGATACAGAGCAACACAGATACGCAGTATTTT. The V call is TRBV5-6, the J call TRBJ2-3; D is uncertain. This CDR3 spans 14 amino acids. The germline V gene has CDR1 SGHDT and CDR2 YYEEEE. Trimming cost V 5 bases and J 2 bases, with 12 bases left between them.

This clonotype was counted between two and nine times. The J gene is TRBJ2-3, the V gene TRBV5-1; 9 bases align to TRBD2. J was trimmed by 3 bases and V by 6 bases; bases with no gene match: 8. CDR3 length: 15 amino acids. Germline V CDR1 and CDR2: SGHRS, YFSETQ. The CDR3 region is CASTPGAGGTDTQYF. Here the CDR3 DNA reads TGCGCCAGCACCCCTGGGGCGGGGGGGACAGATACGCAGTATTTT.

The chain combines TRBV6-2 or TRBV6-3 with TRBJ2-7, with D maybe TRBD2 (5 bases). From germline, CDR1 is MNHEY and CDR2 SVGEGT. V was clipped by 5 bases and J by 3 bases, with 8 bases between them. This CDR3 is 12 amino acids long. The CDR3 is CASSPRDYEQYF. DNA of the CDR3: TGTGCCAGCAGTCCCCGGGACTACGAGCAGTACTTC.